The 30 T cell receptor beta chains reported below all come from one sample, sequenced in a study of CD8 T cells in Susac syndrome. An input of 0.5 to 1 ug of RNA was subjected to reverse transcription using random hexamers. TCRdb re-derived calls from the immunoSEQ multiplex PCR reads in MiXCR, one entry per CDR3 protein. The sample holds roughly 200,000 distinct CDR3 sequences; almost 96% are singletons and the top ten take approximately 0.088%. The source material was CD4+ T cells from PBMCs. These TCRs come from a human donor with multiple sclerosis.

This rearrangement joins TRBV21-1 to TRBJ1-5. TRBV21-1 is listed as a pseudogene. The CDR3 is 12 amino acids. CDR3 DNA: TGTGCCAGACAGAGGGTGGTTCAGCCCCAGCATTTT. As protein: CARQRVVQPQHF.

CDR3 bases: TGTGCCACCAGCAGAGGACGGTCCGGGACAGGGATTTACGAGCAGTACTTC. Protein product: CATSRGRSGTGIYEQYF. V and J are TRBV15 and TRBJ2-7, with 9 bases matching TRBD1. This CDR3 contains 17 residues. The V segment lost 1 base and the J segment 4 bases; nucleotides outside the gene matches: 11. Germline CDR1 reads LNHNV; CDR2 reads YYDKDF (reference sequence).

V and J are TRBV3-1 and TRBJ2-3; 13 bases align to TRBD2. Germline V gene data show CDR1 as LGHDT and CDR2 as YNNKEL (reference sequence). Unmatched junction bases numbered 3, after V lost 4 bases and J lost 2 bases. CDR3 length equals 16 residues. CDR3 sequence: CASSPGLAGTTDTQYF. DNA for the CDR3: TGTGCCAGCAGCCCGGGACTAGCGGGGACCACAGATACGCAGTATTTT.

The J gene is TRBJ2-2, the V gene TRBV12-5, with D perhaps TRBD2 (5 bases). The CDR3 consists of 14 residues. Trimming removed 7 bases at V and 0 bases at J, with 9 bases between. CDR1 and CDR2 (germline): LGHNT, FRNRAP. Here the CDR3 DNA reads TGTGCTAGTGACCGGGGAACGAACACCGGGGAGCTGTTTTTT. It specifies CASDRGTNTGELFF. Looking up the rest from reference TRBV12-5 and TRBJ2-2 gives the full variable domain: DARVTQTPRHKVTEMGQEVTMRCQPILGHNTVFWYRQTMMQGLELLAYFRNRAPLDDSGMPKDRFSAEMPDATLATLKIQPSEPRDSAVYFCASDRGTNTGELFFGEGSRLTVL.

This clonotype has just a few counts. CDR3 nucleotide sequence: TGTGCCAGCAGGCAAGGACAGAACACTGAAGCTTTCTTT. It yields the protein CASRQGQNTEAFF. This chain connects TRBV6-6 to TRBJ1-1; possible D gene TRBD1, 5 bases. Trimming pared 6 bases from V and 1 base from J, leaving 9 bases between. CDR3 size: 13 residues. Per the germline V gene, CDR1 is MNHNY and CDR2 is SVGAGI (reference sequence).

V gene TRBV30 combines with J gene TRBJ2-1, with TRBD1 matching 11 bases. CDR3 size: 15 residues. V dropped 2 bases and J dropped 4; count of bases not matched to a gene: 4. The germline V gene has CDR1 GTSNPN and CDR2 SVGIG (reference sequence). The CDR3 DNA follows: TGTGCCTGGAGTCCCGGACAGGGGGCTTACAATGAGCAGTTCTTC. Protein product: CAWSPGQGAYNEQFF. The full variable domain, rest sourced from reference TRBV30 and TRBJ2-1, is SQTIHQWPATLVQPVGSPLSLECTVEGTSNPNLYWYRQAAGRGLQLLFYSVGIGQISSEVPQNLSASRPQDRQFILSSKKLLLSDSGFYLCAWSPGQGAYNEQFFGPGTRLTVL.

The V gene is TRBV4-2, the J gene TRBJ1-5; perhaps TRBD1 as D (6 bases). Looked up from germline, CDR1 is LGHNA and CDR2 is YNFKEQ. Trimming cost V 2 bases and J 4 bases, with 15 bases left between them. There are 16 residues in the CDR3. The CDR3 sequence is CASSQPGVGFNQPQHF. Written as DNA, the CDR3 is TGTGCCAGCAGCCAACCAGGGGTTGGGTTTAATCAGCCCCAGCATTTT.

This clonotype was observed once. CDR3 loop: CASSVDLRSSGNTIYF. In nucleotides, the CDR3 is TGTGCCAGCAGCGTAGACCTCAGGAGCTCTGGAAACACCATATATTTT. This rearrangement joins TRBV9 to TRBJ1-3; no clear D gene. This CDR3 has 16 residues. Germline V lookup: CDR1 SGDLS, CDR2 YYNGEE. The germline V and J ends were trimmed by 0 bases and 0 bases, with 10 bases remaining between them.

The chain couples TRBV7-9 to TRBJ2-3, with D perhaps TRBD1 (6 bases). V was trimmed by 5 bases and J by 1 base, leaving 13 bases between them. The CDR3 totals 15 residues. Germline loops: CDR1 SEHNR, CDR2 FQNEAQ (reference sequence). CDR3 sequence reads: CASSPRGAGTDTQYF. CDR3 nucleotides: TGTGCCAGCAGCCCCAGGGGTGCTGGCACAGATACGCAGTATTTT.

The chain is built from TRBV29-1 and TRBJ1-1; no reliable D call. The V and J ends lost 1 base and 0 bases respectively, with 6 bases between them. The germline V gene has CDR1 SQVTM and CDR2 ANQGSEA. The CDR3 has 13 residues. This CDR3 is CSVEGRMNTEAFF. CDR3 in DNA: TGCAGCGTTGAAGGACGGATGAACACTGAAGCTTTCTTT.

J is TRBJ2-6 and V is TRBV5-4; tentative D call: TRBD1 (6 bases). Germline CDR1 SGHNT, CDR2 YYREEE (reference sequence). The CDR3 is made up of 15 amino acids. Trimming pared 3 bases from V and 4 bases from J, leaving 11 bases between. The CDR3 reads CASSSYRAGANVLTF. The DNA of the CDR3 is TGTGCCAGCAGCTCCTACAGGGCCGGGGCCAACGTCCTGACTTTC.

Note on this clonotype: The germline gene is not matched at one end of the junction; a read error may be the cause. The genes are TRBV2 and TRBJ1-4; 7 bases align to TRBD1. CDR3 size: 13 residues. CDR1 and CDR2 (germline): SNHLY, FYNNEI. In DNA, the CDR3 is TGTGCCCGCAGGGGGGACGGGGGGGAAAAACTGTTTTTT. Protein sequence: CARRGDGGEKLFF. The full variable domain, completed using reference TRBV2 and TRBJ1-4, is EPEVTQTPSHQVTQMGQEVILRCVPISNHLYFYWYRQILGQKVEFLVSFYNNEISEKSEIFDDQFSVERPDGSNFTLKIRSTKLEDSAMYFCARRGDGGEKLFFGSGTQLSVL.

CDR3 in DNA: TGTGCCTGTACAGGGGGCACTGAAGCTTTCTTT. Its protein product is CACTGGTEAFF. The J gene is TRBJ1-1, the V gene TRBV30; 8 nucleotides match TRBD1. Unmatched junction bases numbered 1, after V lost 6 bases and J lost 4 bases. This CDR3 spans 11 amino acids. Germline CDR1 and CDR2: GTSNPN and SVGIG (reference sequence).

This sequence joins TRBV6-1 and TRBJ2-1, with 10 bases lining up with TRBD2. Germline V lookup: CDR1 MNHNS, CDR2 SASEGT. J was trimmed by 1 base and V by 6 bases; bases with no gene match: 12. This CDR3 is 18 amino acids long. The CDR3 coding sequence is TGTGCCAGCAGCCCCAATCTAGCGGGGGCCTTATCCTACAATGAGCAGTTCTTC. Its protein is CASSPNLAGALSYNEQFF.

V is TRBV20-1 and J is TRBJ2-1; D unresolved. The CDR3 spans 11 residues. V was cut by 6 bases and J by 4 bases, with 7 bases left in between. The germline CDR1 and CDR2 sequences are DFQATT and SNEGSKA (reference sequence). CDR3 DNA sequence: TGCAGTGCCGTATCTTACAATGAGCAGTTCTTC. Its translation is CSAVSYNEQFF.

The gene calls are TRBV14 and TRBJ1-2, with D unclear. The CDR3 has 14 amino acids. V lost 1 base and J lost 2, with 8 bases in between. Germline values: CDR1 SGHDN, CDR2 FVKESK. The CDR3 region is CASSQVNRNYGYTF. CDR3 bases: TGTGCCAGCAGCCAAGTTAACAGAAACTATGGCTACACCTTC.

The chain links TRBV20-1 to TRBJ1-2; D unresolved. CDR3 length equals 10 residues. Germline-derived CDR1 and CDR2 are DFQATT and SNEGSKA (reference sequence). Trimming removed 5 bases from V and 5 bases from J, with 6 bases in between. In DNA form, the CDR3 reads TGCAGTGCTTGGGATTATGGCTACACCTTC. It translates to CSAWDYGYTF.

The chain recombines TRBV4-3 with TRBJ2-2; D uncertain. Looked up from germline, CDR1 is LGHNA and CDR2 is YSLEER. The CDR3 sequence is 14 residues long. The germline V and J ends were trimmed by 2 bases and 4 bases, with 8 bases remaining between them. The CDR3 spells CASSQRAGTGELFF. The CDR3 nucleotides are TGCGCCAGCAGCCAAAGGGCTGGCACCGGGGAGCTGTTTTTT.

DNA for the CDR3: TGTGCCTGGAGTCGGGGGATTGGGAATACAGATACGCAGTATTTT. Translating gives CAWSRGIGNTDTQYF. The genes are TRBV30 and TRBJ2-3, with D perhaps matching TRBD2 (6 bases). CDR1 is GTSNPN and CDR2 is SVGIG in the germline V gene (reference sequence). V was clipped by 2 bases and J by 3 bases, with 15 bases between them. The CDR3 has 15 amino acids.

This chain uses TRBV3-1 with TRBJ2-1, with D perhaps given as TRBD1 or TRBD2 (5 bases each). From germline, CDR1 is LGHDT and CDR2 YNNKEL (reference sequence). The CDR3 is 15 residues long. V shed 7 bases and J shed 8 bases, with 21 bases lying between them. CDR3 sequence (DNA): TGTGCCAGCACCCCCCCGGGGACCGTGGGCCATGAGCAGTTCTTC. Protein product: CASTPPGTVGHEQFF.

This clonotype came up once. The chain links TRBV20-1 to TRBJ2-3; TRBD2 might be the D (7 bases). Germline V gives CDR1 DFQATT, CDR2 SNEGSKA (reference sequence). CDR3 size: 15 residues. Trimming took 2 bases from V and 1 from J, leaving 13 bases between them. The CDR3 spells CSARLQGGGTDTQYF. As DNA, the CDR3 is TGCAGTGCTAGACTACAGGGAGGGGGCACAGATACGCAGTATTTT.

This chain uses TRBV4-3 with TRBJ1-1; TRBD1 agrees at 7 bases. Germline V lookup: CDR1 LGHNA, CDR2 YSLEER. The CDR3 has 13 amino acids. With 1 base clipped from V and 11 bases from J, the junction kept 7 bases outside the gene matches. The CDR3 nucleotides are TGCGCCAGCAGCCAAGGGGAGGGGGCGCGGGCTTTCTTT. This codes for CASSQGEGARAFF.

For the CDR3, the DNA is TGTGCCAGCAGCGTACGGCAGGGTCTCGGCTATGGCTACACCTTC. Translation gives CASSVRQGLGYGYTF. J is TRBJ1-2 and V is TRBV14; possibly TRBD1 for D (5 bases). V lost 5 bases and J 4 bases, leaving 17 bases between the germline ends. CDR3 length: 15 residues. The germline V gene has CDR1 SGHDN and CDR2 FVKESK.

V usage is TRBV11-2 and J usage is TRBJ1-5, with D uncertain. V dropped 0 bases and J dropped 1 base, with 7 bases sitting between them. The germline CDR1 and CDR2 sequences are SGHAT and FQNNGV. The CDR3 loop spans 15 amino acids. Here the CDR3 DNA reads TGTGCCAGCAGCTTAGAGGGTGTGAGCAATCAGCCCCAGCATTTT. This encodes CASSLEGVSNQPQHF.

CDR3 amino acids: CASNLRQGQTNSPLHF. The CDR3, as DNA: TGTGCCAGCAACTTAAGACAGGGGCAAACCAATTCACCCCTCCACTTT. The rearrangement uses TRBV6-1 and TRBJ1-6; 8 positions agree with TRBD1. Germline-derived CDR1 and CDR2 are MNHNS and SASEGT. V lost 7 bases to trimming and J lost 7 bases; unmatched junction nucleotides: 12. The CDR3 runs to 16 residues.

This clonotype was seen just once. This chain uses TRBV18 with TRBJ1-1; tentatively, D is TRBD1 (5 bases). Trimming cost V 6 bases and J 1 base, with 27 bases left between them. The CDR3 length is 19 residues. CDR1 and CDR2 (germline): KGHSH, LQKENI. CDR3 nucleotide sequence: TGTGCCAGCTCCGCCTTACCCTCCGGGACGTTCGTACAGAACACTGAAGCTTTCTTT. Its protein is CASSALPSGTFVQNTEAFF.

The CDR3 DNA reads TGTGCCACCAGTGATTTGTGGGGAAATGGGGTGAACACCGGGGAGCTGTTTTTT. It codes for CATSDLWGNGVNTGELFF. The chain recombines TRBV24-1 with TRBJ2-2; D not resolved. The CDR3 has 18 residues. The V gene lost 0 bases and the J gene lost 1 base, with 14 bases spanning the gap. Germline-derived CDR1 and CDR2 are KGHDR and SFDVKD.

This chain joins TRBV30 and TRBJ2-7, with D tentatively TRBD2 (6 bases). Germline V gene lookup returns CDR1 GTSNPN and CDR2 SVGIG (reference sequence). V was clipped by 4 bases and J by 2 bases, with 12 bases between them. This CDR3 contains 13 residues. CDR3 bases: TGTGCCTGGACCCCACGACTAGCCTACGAGCAGTACTTC. This sequence encodes CAWTPRLAYEQYF.

The chain has TRBV6-1 and TRBJ2-4; possible D gene TRBD1, 8 bases. From germline, CDR1 is MNHNS and CDR2 SASEGT. Trimming removed 1 base from V and 6 bases from J, with 10 bases in between. The CDR3 length is 14 residues. CDR3 sequence (DNA): TGTGCCAGCAGTGAAGACAGGGGGGGAAACATTCAGTACTTC. Its protein is CASSEDRGGNIQYF.

This clonotype occurred once. This chain joins TRBV27 and TRBJ1-1; D unclear. The CDR3 covers 13 residues. Trimming removed 8 bases at V and 5 bases at J, with 15 bases between. CDR1 and CDR2 from the germline V gene are MNHEY and SMNVEV (reference sequence). The CDR3 here is CASAHREETEAFF. CDR3 sequence (DNA): TGTGCCAGCGCCCATAGGGAGGAAACTGAAGCTTTCTTT.